Listed below are T cell receptor beta chains from one sample, sequenced in a study of blood T cell repertoires in COVID-19. TCRdb's copy holds only in-frame clones and misses some; the assay was immunoSEQ multiplex PCR. The sample contains some 70,000 clones, approximately 88% of which appear only once. The sequenced material came from peripheral blood. These receptors originate from a woman in her 70s with acute or convalescent COVID-19. CDR3s include the opening cysteine and the closing phenylalanine or tryptophan. The D gene is left open where the match is weak. The size field is filled for only some rows; it gives once, few, many or a size class.

CDR3aa: CASSPGGSQETQYF
CDR3nt: TGCGCCAGCAGCCCGGGTGGGAGCCAAGAGACCCAGTACTTC
d_gene: NA
abundance: few
j_gene: TRBJ2-5
v_gene: TRBV5-1

CDR3aa: CASYSFSSYNSPLHF
CDR3nt: TGTGCCAGCTACAGCTTCAGCTCCTATAATTCACCCCTCCACTTT
d_gene: NA
abundance: NA
j_gene: TRBJ1-6
v_gene: TRBV28

CDR3aa: CVSLRSGGETQYF
CDR3nt: TGTGTCAGTCTCCGATCGGGAGGAGAGACCCAGTACTTC
d_gene: TRBD2
abundance: NA
j_gene: TRBJ2-5
v_gene: TRBV2

CDR3aa: CASSRSRGNQPQHF
CDR3nt: TGTGCCAGCAGCCGTTCCCGTGGCAATCAGCCCCAGCATTTT
d_gene: NA
abundance: few
j_gene: TRBJ1-5
v_gene: TRBV2

CDR3aa: CASSVDAGISYNEQFF
CDR3nt: TGTGCCAGCAGCGTAGATGCGGGTATCTCCTACAATGAGCAGTTCTTC
d_gene: NA
abundance: NA
j_gene: TRBJ2-1
v_gene: TRBV9

CDR3aa: CASSVTGNSPLHF
CDR3nt: TGTGCCAGTAGTGTTACAGGGAATTCACCCCTCCACTTT
d_gene: NA
abundance: once
j_gene: TRBJ1-6
v_gene: TRBV19

CDR3aa: CASSLERGRADTQYF
CDR3nt: TGTGCCAGCAGCTTAGAGCGGGGGAGGGCAGATACGCAGTATTTT
d_gene: TRBD2
abundance: NA
j_gene: TRBJ2-3
v_gene: TRBV7-6

CDR3aa: CASFTGQGNSPLHF
CDR3nt: TGTGCCAGTTTTACCGGACAGGGCAATTCACCCCTCCACTTT
d_gene: TRBD1
abundance: NA
j_gene: TRBJ1-6
v_gene: TRBV19

CDR3aa: CASSLNPARGEQFF
CDR3nt: TGTGCCAGCAGCTTAAACCCGGCGAGAGGTGAGCAGTTCTTC
d_gene: NA
abundance: NA
j_gene: TRBJ2-1
v_gene: TRBV7-3

CDR3aa: CATSDPRGSPNEQFF
CDR3nt: TGTGCCACCAGTGACCCAAGGGGTAGTCCGAATGAGCAGTTCTTC
d_gene: NA
abundance: NA
j_gene: TRBJ2-1
v_gene: TRBV24-1

CDR3aa: CASSFGGGSEAFF
CDR3nt: TGTGCCAGCAGTTTTGGAGGGGGCAGTGAAGCTTTCTTT
d_gene: TRBD1
abundance: NA
j_gene: TRBJ1-1
v_gene: TRBV28

CDR3aa: CATSALGQGNTGELFF
CDR3nt: TGTGCCACCAGCGCCCTAGGGCAGGGGAACACCGGGGAGCTGTTTTTT
d_gene: NA
abundance: NA
j_gene: TRBJ2-2
v_gene: TRBV24-1

CDR3aa: CASSLAPGNNEKLFF
CDR3nt: TGCGCCAGCAGTCTGGCACCGGGAAATAATGAAAAACTGTTTTTT
d_gene: NA
abundance: few
j_gene: TRBJ1-4
v_gene: TRBV4-1

CDR3aa: CAWSVLGGRNYGYTF
CDR3nt: TGTGCCTGGAGTGTACTTGGGGGCAGGAACTATGGCTACACCTTC
d_gene: NA
abundance: NA
j_gene: TRBJ1-2
v_gene: TRBV30

CDR3aa: CASSFTRVDEQFF
CDR3nt: TGTGCCAGCAGCTTTACCCGGGTAGACGAGCAGTTCTTC
d_gene: NA
abundance: NA
j_gene: TRBJ2-1
v_gene: TRBV7-3

CDR3aa: CASSREGGGVDTQYF
CDR3nt: TGTGCCAGCAGCCGAGAAGGCGGGGGGGTAGATACGCAGTATTTT
d_gene: TRBD2
abundance: NA
j_gene: TRBJ2-3
v_gene: TRBV7-3

CDR3aa: CASSHGQGWNTGELFF
CDR3nt: TGCGCCAGCAGCCATGGGCAGGGCTGGAACACCGGGGAGCTGTTTTTT
d_gene: NA
abundance: once
j_gene: TRBJ2-2
v_gene: TRBV4-1

CDR3aa: CASSYLQGWNTEAFF
CDR3nt: TGTGCCAGCAGTTACTTACAGGGATGGAACACTGAAGCTTTCTTT
d_gene: NA
abundance: NA
j_gene: TRBJ1-1
v_gene: TRBV6-2/TRBV6-3

CDR3aa: CSVVTGTAQETQYF
CDR3nt: TGCAGCGTTGTGACCGGGACAGCCCAAGAGACCCAGTACTTC
d_gene: TRBD1
abundance: NA
j_gene: TRBJ2-5
v_gene: TRBV29-1

CDR3aa: CASSGDRGANTEAFF
CDR3nt: TGTGCCAGCAGCGGGGACAGGGGTGCGAACACTGAAGCTTTCTTT
d_gene: TRBD1
abundance: once
j_gene: TRBJ1-1
v_gene: TRBV9

CDR3aa: CASSPGQGETQYF
CDR3nt: TGTGCCAGCTCACCTGGACAAGGAGAGACCCAGTACTTC
d_gene: NA
abundance: NA
j_gene: TRBJ2-5
v_gene: TRBV18

CDR3aa: CATSRDQEVTQPQHF
CDR3nt: TGTGCCACCAGCAGAGATCAGGAGGTGACTCAGCCCCAGCATTTT
d_gene: NA
abundance: NA
j_gene: TRBJ1-5
v_gene: TRBV15

CDR3aa: CATSPSGGSYNEQFF
CDR3nt: TGTGCCACAAGCCCTAGCGGGGGCTCCTACAATGAGCAGTTCTTC
d_gene: TRBD2
abundance: NA
j_gene: TRBJ2-1
v_gene: TRBV19

CDR3aa: CASSLDRRTNEKLFF
CDR3nt: TGTGCCAGCAGCTTGGACAGGAGAACTAATGAAAAACTGTTTTTT
d_gene: NA
abundance: NA
j_gene: TRBJ1-4
v_gene: TRBV5-8

CDR3aa: CASSLNKYTEAFF
CDR3nt: TGTGCCAGCAGCTTAAACAAATACACTGAAGCTTTCTTT
d_gene: NA
abundance: NA
j_gene: TRBJ1-1
v_gene: TRBV7-8

CDR3aa: CASSQTGNQPQHF
CDR3nt: TGTGCCAGCAGCCAGACAGGGAATCAGCCCCAGCATTTT
d_gene: TRBD1
abundance: NA
j_gene: TRBJ1-5
v_gene: TRBV6-5

CDR3aa: CASSVGGTSGVKTQYF
CDR3nt: TGTGCCAGCAGCGTAGGAGGGACTAGCGGGGTAAAGACCCAGTACTTC
d_gene: TRBD2
abundance: NA
j_gene: TRBJ2-5
v_gene: TRBV9

CDR3aa: CASSSTEKLFF
CDR3nt: TGTGCCAGCAGCTCTACTGAAAAACTGTTTTTT
d_gene: NA
abundance: NA
j_gene: TRBJ1-4
v_gene: TRBV7-9

CDR3aa: CASSSSTRQALSYGYTF
CDR3nt: TGTGCCAGCAGTTCCTCAACCCGACAGGCCCTAAGCTATGGCTACACCTTC
d_gene: NA
abundance: NA
j_gene: TRBJ1-2
v_gene: TRBV27

CDR3aa: CASKQGAWPNTEAFF
CDR3nt: TGCGCCTCAAAACAGGGAGCCTGGCCGAACACTGAAGCTTTCTTT
d_gene: NA
abundance: NA
j_gene: TRBJ1-1
v_gene: TRBV4-1

CDR3aa: CASRGPGETRAFF
CDR3nt: TGTGCCAGCAGGGGGCCTGGCGAAACAAGGGCTTTCTTT
d_gene: NA
abundance: NA
j_gene: TRBJ1-1
v_gene: TRBV28

CDR3aa: CASRPRIAGTDTQYF
CDR3nt: TGTGCCAGCAGACCTCGGATAGCGGGTACAGATACGCAGTATTTT
d_gene: TRBD2
abundance: NA
j_gene: TRBJ2-3
v_gene: TRBV28

CDR3aa: CASSHLSKGGPLHF
CDR3nt: TGTGCCAGCTCACACCTTTCAAAAGGCGGACCCCTCCACTTT
d_gene: NA
abundance: NA
j_gene: TRBJ1-6
v_gene: TRBV18

CDR3aa: CASSTPQTPLHF
CDR3nt: TGTGCCAGCAGTACCCCTCAGACACCCCTCCACTTT
d_gene: NA
abundance: NA
j_gene: TRBJ1-6
v_gene: TRBV28

CDR3aa: CASSAQDRASNQPQHF
CDR3nt: TGTGCCAGCTCCGCCCAAGACAGGGCGTCTAATCAGCCCCAGCATTTT
d_gene: TRBD1
abundance: NA
j_gene: TRBJ1-5
v_gene: TRBV18

CDR3aa: CASSPGHQRADTQYF
CDR3nt: TGCGCCAGCAGCCCCGGACACCAGCGGGCAGATACGCAGTATTTT
d_gene: NA
abundance: NA
j_gene: TRBJ2-3
v_gene: TRBV4-1

CDR3aa: CASSGTGGSGYTF
CDR3nt: TGTGCCAGCAGTGGAACAGGGGGCTCTGGCTACACCTTC
d_gene: TRBD1
abundance: NA
j_gene: TRBJ1-2
v_gene: TRBV12-3/TRBV12-4

CDR3aa: CASSLLTGGGGEAFF
CDR3nt: TGTGCCAGCAGCCTACTGACAGGGGGCGGAGGTGAAGCTTTCTTT
d_gene: TRBD1
abundance: NA
j_gene: TRBJ1-1
v_gene: TRBV7-8

CDR3aa: CASSPTSGGAKNIQYF
CDR3nt: TGTGCCAGCAGCCCTACTAGCGGGGGAGCCAAAAACATTCAGTACTTC
d_gene: TRBD2
abundance: few
j_gene: TRBJ2-4
v_gene: TRBV3-1/TRBV3-2

CDR3aa: CATSGAGRGRGDTQYF
CDR3nt: TGTGCCACCAGTGGTGCGGGCAGGGGGCGCGGAGATACGCAGTATTTT
d_gene: TRBD1
abundance: NA
j_gene: TRBJ2-3
v_gene: TRBV24-1

CDR3aa: CASRYPGTRETQYF
CDR3nt: TGTGCCAGCAGGTATCCGGGGACTAGGGAGACCCAGTACTTC
d_gene: TRBD2
abundance: NA
j_gene: TRBJ2-5
v_gene: TRBV28

CDR3aa: CASSETGTSGRNEQFF
CDR3nt: TGTGCCAGCAGCGAGACAGGGACTAGCGGTAGAAATGAGCAGTTCTTC
d_gene: TRBD2
abundance: NA
j_gene: TRBJ2-1
v_gene: TRBV9